The 5 T cell receptor beta chains below were found in one sample sequenced in a study of spatial heterogeneity in lung cancer. Documented time point: sample taken at primary tumor resection. Unsorted whole RNA samples from tumor, nontumor lung or frozen PBMC were sequenced. From the 5' RACE reads, TCRdb called clonotypes with MiXCR, one entry per CDR3 protein. The top ten clones hold around 45% of a sample with approximately 40,000 distinct CDR3 sequences, approximately 6.8% of them seen once. This sample comprised PBMCs, obtained at surgery. These receptors came from a female donor with early-stage non-small cell lung cancer.

Many counts were recorded for this clonotype. The V gene is TRBV20-1, the J gene TRBJ2-7, with a tentative D call TRBD2 (6 bases). This CDR3 contains 15 residues. The V end lost 2 bases, the J end lost 6 bases, and 20 bases lay between the germline ends. The germline V gene encodes CDR1 DFQATT and CDR2 SNEGSKA (reference sequence). The CDR3 spells CSARHKEGSSAEQYF. DNA for the CDR3: TGCAGTGCTAGACACAAGGAGGGCTCTAGCGCCGAGCAGTACTTC.

Many counts were recorded for this clonotype. The rearrangement links TRBV5-8 to TRBJ1-1; weak D call: TRBD1 (6 bases). Per germline, CDR1 SGHTS and CDR2 YDEGEE. This CDR3 has 14 residues. V gave up 1 base and J gave up 1 base, with 8 bases separating them. The CDR3 loop is CASSLRGGNTEAFF. As DNA, the CDR3 is TGTGCCAGCAGCTTGAGGGGGGGGAACACTGAAGCTTTCTTT.

This clonotype was seen at least ten times. The chain links TRBV20-1 to TRBJ1-3; D remains ambiguous. This CDR3 spans 13 amino acids. Germline V gives CDR1 DFQATT, CDR2 SNEGSKA (reference sequence). V gave up 6 bases and J gave up 2 bases, with 11 bases separating them. CDR3 nucleotide sequence: TGCAGTGCAGTGGAGGGAACTGGAAACACCATATATTTT. It yields the protein CSAVEGTGNTIYF.

This sequence joins TRBV19 and TRBJ2-3; no definite D call. V was pared by 3 bases and J by 3 bases, with 16 bases between. Germline loops: CDR1 LNHDA, CDR2 SQIVND (reference sequence). This CDR3 comprises 16 residues. CDR3: CASSMTPTLATDTQYF. The CDR3 DNA follows: TGTGCCAGTAGTATGACTCCAACTCTGGCAACAGATACGCAGTATTTT.

This clonotype was picked up many times. This rearrangement joins TRBV12-5 to TRBJ2-6, with 10 bases aligning to TRBD1. The CDR3 consists of 16 residues. CDR1 and CDR2 (germline): LGHNT, FRNRAP. V lost 9 bases and J lost 1; bases outside the gene matches: 6. The CDR3 DNA follows: TGTGCTAGCGGACCGGGACAGGGGTCTGGGGCCAACGTCCTGACTTTC. This encodes CASGPGQGSGANVLTF.